Listed here are 29 T cell receptor beta chains from one sample, sequenced in a study of beta chain features in type 1 diabetes. Reverse transcription of all isolated RNA meant that expressed TCRB transcripts were sequenced. TCRdb keeps only in-frame clones here, not all; method: immunoSEQ multiplex PCR. The profile shows a few hundred thousand clones, approximately 15% of them singletons. The sample comprised naive CD4+ T cells from blood. These receptor sequences come from a man aged 25-40 years in good health.

This clone was recorded a few times. V is TRBV14 and J is TRBJ1-1; D gene uncertain. This CDR3 spans 14 amino acids. Germline-derived CDR1 and CDR2 are SGHDN and FVKESK. V was clipped by 1 base and J by 11 bases, with 17 bases between them. The CDR3 DNA follows: TGTGCCAGCAGCCAAGCAGGTTACCTTAGAGGTGCTTTCTTT. It specifies CASSQAGYLRGAFF.

V and J are TRBV25-1 and TRBJ2-3; D is undetermined. V lost 4 bases to trimming and J lost 3 bases, with 17 bases between them. Per the germline V gene, CDR1 is MGHDK and CDR2 is SYGVNS. The CDR3 extends over 16 amino acids. The CDR3 protein is CASSARLKGWTDTQYF. In DNA form, the CDR3 reads TGTGCCAGCAGTGCTCGACTCAAAGGGTGGACAGATACGCAGTATTTT.

The chain is built from TRBV14 and TRBJ1-3; TRBD1 is a possible D gene (6 bases). Germline V gives CDR1 SGHDN, CDR2 FVKESK. CDR3 length: 17 amino acids. V was cut by 5 bases and J by 0 bases, with 17 bases left in between. CDR3 DNA sequence: TGTGCCAGCAGCTTGGAAAGTCAGGACAGCTCTGGAAACACCATATATTTT. Translating gives CASSLESQDSSGNTIYF.

This rearrangement joins TRBV2 to TRBJ2-1, with TRBD2 matching 9 bases. The CDR3 length is 15 residues. Germline trimming cut 5 bases from V and 8 bases from J; bases unmatched to any gene: 10. Germline CDR1 and CDR2: SNHLY and FYNNEI. CDR3 DNA: TGTGCCAGCAGTACCGAGCGGGGGGTAACACATGAGCAGTTCTTC. It yields the protein CASSTERGVTHEQFF.

This clone showed up just a few times. This chain uses TRBV30 with TRBJ2-5; 8 bases fit TRBD2. CDR3 length equals 11 residues. Germline loops: CDR1 GTSNPN, CDR2 SVGIG (reference sequence). The V and J ends lost 5 bases and 7 bases, in that order; junction bases with no gene match: 3. CDR3 coding DNA: TGTGCCTGGCTGGCGGGGGGGACCCAGTACTTC. Its translation: CAWLAGGTQYF.

The chain is built from TRBV25-1 and TRBJ2-3; D is possibly TRBD1 (6 bases). Per the germline V gene, CDR1 is MGHDK and CDR2 is SYGVNS. Trimming left V 5 bases short and J 9 bases short, with 15 bases between. This CDR3 contains 13 residues. The CDR3 region has the DNA TGTGCCAGCAGTATGACAGGCGGGTGGACGCAGTATTTT. Residues: CASSMTGGWTQYF.

The rearrangement joins TRBV6-5 to TRBJ2-3; no definite D call. This CDR3 region has 15 residues. Trimming removed 0 bases from V and 2 bases from J, with 9 bases in between. Germline loops: CDR1 MNHEY, CDR2 SVGAGI. The CDR3 loop is CASSYSGYPTDTQYF. The CDR3 DNA follows: TGTGCCAGCAGTTACTCGGGCTATCCCACAGATACGCAGTATTTT.

This clone was detected only a few times. The chain couples TRBV7-2 to TRBJ2-4; D uncertain. CDR3 length: 14 residues. V lost 5 bases, J lost 1 base, and 9 bases lay in between. CDR1 SGHTA and CDR2 FQGNSA come from the germline V gene. The CDR3 spells CASSPANAKNIQYF. CDR3 in DNA: TGTGCCAGCAGCCCCGCAAATGCCAAAAACATTCAGTACTTC.

The V and J genes are TRBV7-2 and TRBJ2-5; 7 positions agree with TRBD1. V trimming: 1 base; J trimming: 2 bases; junction bases outside the gene matches: 10. Germline CDR1 and CDR2: SGHTA and FQGNSA. The CDR3 loop spans 17 amino acids. CDR3 coding DNA: TGTGCCAGCAGCTTAGTCTCGTTGGGCAGGGGGCAAGAGACCCAGTACTTC. This gives the protein CASSLVSLGRGQETQYF. The entire variable domain, with the rest obtained from reference TRBV7-2 and TRBJ2-5, is as follows: GAGVSQSPSNKVTEKGKDVELRCDPISGHTALYWYRQSLGQGLEFLIYFQGNSAPDKSGLPSDRFSAERTGGSVSTLTIQRTQQEDSAVYLCASSLVSLGRGQETQYFGPGTRLLVL.

V gene TRBV9 combines with J gene TRBJ2-3; D not resolved. CDR1 is SGDLS, CDR2 YYNGEE, per germline. The V end was cut by 4 bases, the J end by 0 bases, with 12 bases between. The CDR3 sequence is 15 residues long. CDR3 DNA sequence: TGTGCCAGCAGCAAACTCCAAACTAGCACAGATACGCAGTATTTT. It yields the protein CASSKLQTSTDTQYF.

This clone was recorded a few times. The sample has other DNA sequences that encode this CDR3 too. The rearrangement joins TRBV7-2 to TRBJ1-1; D gene uncertain. V was cut by 1 base and J by 8 bases, with 5 bases left in between. CDR3 length: 11 amino acids. In germline, CDR1 is SGHTA, CDR2 FQGNSA. The CDR3 protein is CASSLGSEAFF. DNA of the CDR3: TGTGCCAGCAGCTTAGGTTCCGAAGCTTTCTTT. The full variable domain, in which reference TRBV7-2 and TRBJ1-1 provide the parts outside the CDR3, is GAGVSQSPSNKVTEKGKDVELRCDPISGHTALYWYRQSLGQGLEFLIYFQGNSAPDKSGLPSDRFSAERTGGSVSTLTIQRTQQEDSAVYLCASSLGSEAFFGQGTRLTVV.

The chain combines TRBV4-1 with TRBJ1-2, with D tentatively TRBD1 (6 bases). Germline V gene data show CDR1 as MGHRA and CDR2 as YSYEKL. The CDR3 is 16 residues long. V lost 0 bases, J lost 5 bases, and 16 bases lay in between. The CDR3: CASSQDPARGGYGYTF. The CDR3, as DNA: TGCGCCAGCAGCCAAGATCCCGCCAGGGGAGGTTATGGCTACACCTTC.

This clone turned up a few times. Other nucleotide sequences in the sample specify the same CDR3. The rearrangement joins TRBV7-2 to TRBJ1-5, with D maybe TRBD1 (5 bases). This CDR3 spans 15 amino acids. Trimming left V 5 bases short and J 1 base short, with 12 bases between. Germline CDR1 reads SGHTA; CDR2 reads FQGNSA. CDR3 DNA: TGTGCCAGCAGCCTCGCAGGGTTAAGCAATCAGCCCCAGCATTTT. Protein sequence: CASSLAGLSNQPQHF.

This clone was recorded a few times. The rearrangement uses TRBV7-9 and TRBJ1-2, with D hard to call. The CDR3 is 15 residues long. Trimming stripped 5 bases from V and 5 bases from J, with 18 bases between. Germline V gives CDR1 SEHNR, CDR2 FQNEAQ (reference sequence). CDR3 bases: TGTGCCAGCAGCGAAACCGAGGGCCCCCTTTATGGCTACACCTTC. This encodes CASSETEGPLYGYTF.

This clone was seen more than once but under ten times. This chain links TRBV7-9 with TRBJ1-5; D gene unclear. V lost 5 bases and J lost 6, with 20 bases in between. CDR1 is SEHNR, CDR2 FQNEAQ, per germline (reference sequence). The CDR3 is 16 amino acids. CDR3 residues: CASSPMGRGTGQPQHF. For the CDR3, the DNA is TGTGCCAGCAGCCCCATGGGCCGGGGAACTGGTCAGCCCCAGCATTTT.

V and J are TRBV15 and TRBJ2-4; D gene unclear. CDR3 length equals 15 residues. V shed 7 bases and J shed 0 bases, with 13 bases lying between them. Per the germline V gene, CDR1 is LNHNV and CDR2 is YYDKDF (reference sequence). In DNA, the CDR3 is TGTGCCACCAACCCGGGCCTGGAAGCCAAAAACATTCAGTACTTC. Its protein product is CATNPGLEAKNIQYF.

This clone was observed a few times. CDR3 sequence (DNA): TGTGCCCTGGCACCAGTCCCTCAGGCCTACAATGAGCAGTTCTTC. Its translation is CALAPVPQAYNEQFF. This sequence joins TRBV5-4 and TRBJ2-1; D unresolved. Trimming took 10 bases from V and 2 from J, leaving 19 bases between them. Germline lookup yields CDR1 SGHNT and CDR2 YYREEE (reference sequence). The CDR3 runs 15 residues.

The chain carries TRBV9 and TRBJ2-2; D might be TRBD1 or TRBD2, each matching 6 bases. The V gene lost 4 bases and the J gene lost 6 bases, with 19 bases spanning the gap. Germline loops: CDR1 SGDLS, CDR2 YYNGEE. The CDR3 contains 16 residues. The CDR3 DNA reads as TGTGCCAGCAGCCCCCGACTCCCGGAGGGGGCCGGGGAGCTGTTTTTT. It yields the protein CASSPRLPEGAGELFF.

Here the CDR3 DNA reads TGTGCCAGCAGCTTAGATGCGGGAGCTTCAGATACGCAGTATTTT. It is translated as CASSLDAGASDTQYF. The chain is built from TRBV11-2 and TRBJ2-3; 7 nucleotides line up with TRBD2. J was trimmed by 4 bases and V by 0 bases; bases with no gene match: 4. Germline lookup yields CDR1 SGHAT and CDR2 FQNNGV. The CDR3 is 15 amino acids.

This clone showed up just once. This rearrangement joins TRBV5-4 to TRBJ2-7; D unclear. V lost 4 bases and J lost 2, with 16 bases in between. CDR3 length equals 15 residues. In germline, CDR1 is SGHNT, CDR2 YYREEE (reference sequence). The CDR3 DNA follows: TGTGCCAGCAGCGCCAGAAGCCTAAACCCCTACGAGCAGTACTTC. The encoded protein is CASSARSLNPYEQYF. The variable domain in full, completed from reference TRBV5-4 and TRBJ2-7, reads ETGVTQSPTHLIKTRGQQVTLRCSSQSGHNTVSWYQQALGQGPQFIFQYYREEENGRGNFPPRFSGLQFPNYSSELNVNALELDDSALYLCASSARSLNPYEQYFGPGTRLTVT.

CDR3 loop: CASSVVSGSGEDTQYF. In DNA form, the CDR3 reads TGTGCCAGCAGCGTAGTTAGCGGGAGTGGAGAAGATACGCAGTATTTT. V usage is TRBV9 and J usage is TRBJ2-3, with TRBD2 matching 9 bases. CDR1 and CDR2 from the germline V gene are SGDLS and YYNGEE. V shed 0 bases, J shed 5 bases, and the junction held 7 bases outside the gene matches. The CDR3 consists of 16 residues.

The chain combines TRBV9 with TRBJ2-3; 7 nucleotides line up with TRBD1. J lost 3 bases, V lost 3 bases, and 7 bases had no gene match. The CDR3 sequence is 15 residues long. Germline CDR1 SGDLS, CDR2 YYNGEE. Written as DNA, the CDR3 is TGTGCCAGCAGCGGACAGGGAAGCAGGACAGATACGCAGTATTTT. This encodes CASSGQGSRTDTQYF.

Only a few counts were recorded for this clone. The chain links TRBV5-6 to TRBJ2-7; D possibly corresponds to TRBD2 (5 bases). The V end was cut by 0 bases, the J end by 7 bases, with 20 bases between. The V gene's germline CDR1 is SGHDT and CDR2 YYEEEE. This CDR3 spans 16 amino acids. The DNA of the CDR3 is TGTGCCAGCAGCTTGGACGGGTTAACTTCCTCGGGGGAGCAGTACGTC. Translation: CASSLDGLTSSGEQYV.

The chain uses TRBV5-6 and TRBJ2-5, with a possible D match to TRBD1 (5 bases). V lost 4 bases, J lost 5 bases, and 12 bases lay in between. Per germline, CDR1 SGHDT and CDR2 YYEEEE. The CDR3 has 13 amino acids. The CDR3 nucleotides read TGTGCCAGCAGCCCGACAGCCAGGGAGACCCAGTACTTC. It yields the protein CASSPTARETQYF. The whole variable domain, filled in from reference TRBV5-6 and TRBJ2-5, reads DAGVTQSPTHLIKTRGQQVTLRCSPKSGHDTVSWYQQALGQGPQFIFQYYEEEERQRGNFPDRFSGHQFPNYSSELNVNALLLGDSALYLCASSPTARETQYFGPGTRLLVL.

In this sample, this clone turned up a few times. The chain is built from TRBV29-1 and TRBJ2-7; D might be TRBD2 (6 bases). Germline values: CDR1 SQVTM, CDR2 ANQGSEA. Trimming removed 3 bases from V and 5 bases from J, with 11 bases in between. The CDR3 is made up of 12 amino acids. CDR3 in amino acids: CSVERGTDEQYF. The CDR3 DNA is TGCAGCGTTGAGCGGGGTACCGACGAGCAGTACTTC.

This clone was seen a few times. V is TRBV2 and J is TRBJ1-5; perhaps TRBD1 as D (5 bases). Germline lookup yields CDR1 SNHLY and CDR2 FYNNEI. V lost 6 bases, J lost 0 bases, and 15 bases lay in between. The CDR3 has 16 amino acids. The DNA of the CDR3 is TGTGCCAGCAGCTCCGGATGGGGCTCTAGCAATCAGCCCCAGCATTTT. The encoded protein is CASSSGWGSSNQPQHF.

This clone was found a few times. The J gene is TRBJ2-1, the V gene TRBV7-9, with 12 bases identical to TRBD2. Germline lookup yields CDR1 SEHNR and CDR2 FQNEAQ (reference sequence). This CDR3 has 16 residues. V lost 5 bases, J lost 7 bases, and 9 bases stayed unmatched. The DNA of the CDR3 is TGTGCCAGCAGCCGCTTCCTAGCGGGGGGGCTTAATGAGCAGTTCTTC. This codes for CASSRFLAGGLNEQFF.

This clone was detected a few times. The chain has TRBV7-2 and TRBJ2-3; D assignment may be TRBD1 or TRBD2 (6 bases each). Trimming cost V 0 bases and J 4 bases, with 14 bases left between them. The CDR3 is 16 amino acids. Germline V gene sequence: CDR1 SGHTA, CDR2 FQGNSA. CDR3 coding DNA: TGTGCCAGCAGCTTAGCGCCCCGGGGGACACCAGATACGCAGTATTTT. Protein product: CASSLAPRGTPDTQYF.

There are a few counts of this clone. V usage is TRBV7-2 and J usage is TRBJ1-2; D gene unclear. The germline V gene encodes CDR1 SGHTA and CDR2 FQGNSA. This CDR3 is 13 amino acids long. Trimming left V 8 bases short and J 3 bases short, with 13 bases between. CDR3 amino acids: CASAFWEDYGYTF. The CDR3, as DNA: TGTGCCAGCGCCTTCTGGGAGGACTATGGCTACACCTTC.